Sequencing of this TCR beta chain was carried out in a study of T cell repertoires in cytomegalovirus infection. About the study: CMV epitopes used comprised recently identified HLA-C-restricted ones and well-studied HLA-B-restricted ones. Public TCR beta signature analysis indicated the presence of both CMV infection and matching HLA type.

Per germline, CDR1 MNHEY and CDR2 SMNVEV (reference sequence). V lost 1 base to trimming and J lost 3 bases, with 9 bases between them. The CDR3 spans 14 residues. Study-wide results and limits: Of the TCR beta families, the public ones yielded a cumulative frequency that identified carriers of CMV plus the relevant HLA. The ex vivo response was dominated by HLA-C-restricted CMV-specific TCR beta clonotypes.

Of note for this clonotype: Its antigen is currently unknown.

TCRdb independently ran MiXCR on the reads; one entry per CDR3 protein. Among approximately 990,000 distinct CDR3 sequences listed, approximately 32% were seen once. The source material was cultured CD8+ T cells from PBMCs, sampled from culture after CMV antigen stimulation. The TCR originated in a human donor in good health (CMV status not recorded). Some clones in this sample may be carry-over from other donors' samples. This sequence joins TRBV27 and TRBJ2-5; D possibly corresponds to TRBD1 (6 bases). This CDR3 is CASSLFWTEETQYF. The CDR3 DNA is TGTGCCAGCAGTTTATTCTGGACAGAAGAGACCCAGTACTTC.